One sample yielded the 17 T cell receptor beta chains listed below, sequenced in a study of cytomegalovirus exposure and HLA in healthy donors. PCR used 60 Vbeta primers and 13 Jbeta primers. Produced via immunoSEQ multiplex PCR; TCRdb's table is partial and in-frame only. Of about 140,000 clones listed, roughly four fifths are singletons. Sequences were obtained from PBMCs. The receptors come from a female donor in good health and CMV-seronegative.

The rearrangement links TRBV7-9 to TRBJ2-5; tentative D call: TRBD1 (6 bases). The DNA matches TRBJ2-7 better at its end, which makes the J call doubtful. Germline lookup yields CDR1 SEHNR and CDR2 FQNEAQ (reference sequence). CDR3 size: 15 residues. The CDR3 nucleotides read TGTGCCAGCAGCGCCGGGACACCCGCAAGCTACGAGCAGTACTTC. Residues: CASSAGTPASYEQYF.

V is TRBV9 and J is TRBJ2-5, with 7 nucleotides matching TRBD1. Gene TRBJ2-7 matches the end of the DNA better, so the J call may be wrong. The germline V gene has CDR1 SGDLS and CDR2 YYNGEE. CDR3 size: 15 residues. The CDR3 DNA follows: TGTGCCAGCAGCGCTAGACAGGGTCCCCCCTACGAGCAGTACTTC. Amino acids: CASSARQGPPYEQYF.

This chain joins TRBV1 and TRBJ2-7; TRBD2, the D gene given by the table, was not confirmed from the DNA. TRBV1 is deemed a pseudogene. This CDR3 is 15 amino acids long. The CDR3 DNA follows: TGCACCAGCAGCCAAGAAGGCCGGGGCTCCTACGAGCAGTACTTC. Translation gives CTSSQEGRGSYEQYF.

This clone was counted only a few times. The rearrangement links TRBV6-6 to TRBJ1-3, with 9 bases fitting TRBD1. Germline V gene lookup returns CDR1 MNHNY and CDR2 SVGAGI (reference sequence). With 0 bases clipped from V and 2 bases from J, the junction kept 2 bases outside the gene matches. The CDR3 has 16 amino acids. CDR3 DNA: TGTGCCAGCAGTTACTCGCGGGACAGGGCTGGAAACACCATATATTTT. This codes for CASSYSRDRAGNTIYF.

This clone was observed once. The rearrangement joins TRBV20-1 to TRBJ2-1; D remains unclear. There are 11 residues in the CDR3. CDR1 is DFQATT, CDR2 SNEGSKA, per germline (reference sequence). This CDR3 reads CGSSSYNEQFF. Written as DNA, the CDR3 is TGCGGAAGTAGCAGCTACAATGAGCAGTTCTTC.

The chain is built from TRBV6-1 and TRBJ2-2; TRBD2 agrees at 7 bases. Germline V lookup: CDR1 MNHNS, CDR2 SASEGT. J gave up 4 bases and V 6 bases, and 8 bases lay outside the gene matches. The CDR3 is 15 residues long. CDR3 coding DNA: TGTGCCAGCAGGCAGACTAGCCCGGGCACCGGGGAGCTGTTTTTT. It codes for CASRQTSPGTGELFF.

The chain joins TRBV6-6 to TRBJ2-2; 7 positions agree with TRBD1. Unmatched junction bases numbered 3, after V lost 5 bases and J lost 6 bases. Germline assignment: CDR1 MNHNY and CDR2 SVGAGI (reference sequence). The CDR3 length is 13 residues. In DNA form, the CDR3 reads TGTGCCAGCAGTAGAACAGGGGCCGGGGAGCTGTTTTTT. This encodes CASSRTGAGELFF.

The chain links TRBV5-6 to TRBJ2-3; the match to TRBD1 covers 9 bases. Germline CDR1 and CDR2: SGHDT and YYEEEE. Germline trimming cut 3 bases from V and 2 bases from J; bases unmatched to any gene: 1. This CDR3 contains 14 residues. CDR3 DNA sequence: TGTGCCAGCAGCTGGACAGGGGTCACAGATACGCAGTATTTT. It codes for CASSWTGVTDTQYF. Combining the CDR3 with reference TRBV5-6 and TRBJ2-3 gives the whole variable domain DAGVTQSPTHLIKTRGQQVTLRCSPKSGHDTVSWYQQALGQGPQFIFQYYEEEERQRGNFPDRFSGHQFPNYSSELNVNALLLGDSALYLCASSWTGVTDTQYFGPGTRLTVL.

This clone was observed once. The CDR3 bases are TGTGCCAGCAGTTACTCTTCAGGGTCCTACGAGCAGTACTTC. Its protein is CASSYSSGSYEQYF. The gene calls are TRBV6-5 and TRBJ2-7, with D tentatively TRBD1 (5 bases). The CDR3 loop spans 14 amino acids. Germline CDR1 MNHEY, CDR2 SVGAGI. V was trimmed by 0 bases and J by 1 base, leaving 7 bases between them.

The V gene is TRBV11-2, the J gene TRBJ1-5; 10 nucleotides agree with TRBD1. The junction had 3 bases not matched to a gene; V was cut back by 5 bases and J by 5 bases. This CDR3 has 14 amino acids. Germline assignment: CDR1 SGHAT and CDR2 FQNNGV. CDR3 bases: TGTGCCAGCAGCGCGACAGGGGGCTATCAGCCCCAGCATTTT. It is translated as CASSATGGYQPQHF.

The count of this clone is one. The gene calls are TRBV21-1 and TRBJ2-7; TRBD2 is the table's D call and was not checked against the DNA. TRBV21-1 is a listed pseudogene. The CDR3 spans 19 residues. CDR3 amino acids: CASSKLSSSGGRTSYEQYF. Written as DNA, the CDR3 is TGTGCCAGCAGCAAACTGTCGTCTAGCGGGGGACGCACCTCCTACGAGCAGTACTTC.

The chain is built from TRBV28 and TRBJ2-1, with 10 bases fitting TRBD1. Germline CDR1 reads MDHEN; CDR2 reads SYDVKM. This CDR3 region has 17 residues. The V gene end was trimmed by 2 bases and the J gene end by 6 bases; junction bases not matched to a gene: 10. CDR3 sequence (DNA): TGTGCCAGCAGTTTAGTTAAGGGACAGGGGAATGGCAATGAGCAGTTCTTC. As protein: CASSLVKGQGNGNEQFF.

The sample holds one count of this clone. This chain uses TRBV27 with TRBJ1-1, with TRBD1 matching over 8 bases. The V gene end was trimmed by 6 bases and the J gene end by 7 bases; junction bases not matched to a gene: 7. The germline V gene has CDR1 MNHEY and CDR2 SMNVEV (reference sequence). The CDR3 extends over 13 amino acids. The CDR3 DNA follows: TGTGCCAGCAGAAGACAGGGGCAGGGTGAAGCTTTCTTT. Translating it yields CASRRQGQGEAFF.

For this clone: Within the sample, other DNA sequences also encode this same CDR3. The genes are TRBV5-1 and TRBJ2-3; 10 bases align to TRBD1. The CDR3 is 19 residues long. The V gene's germline CDR1 is SGHRS and CDR2 YFSETQ. V lost 0 bases, J lost 0 bases, and 10 bases stayed unmatched. This chain's CDR3 is CASSLGQGALAASTDTQYF. CDR3 nucleotide sequence: TGCGCCAGCAGCTTGGGACAGGGGGCATTAGCAGCTAGCACAGATACGCAGTATTTT.

Worth noting for this clone: At one boundary the junction diverges from the germline segment, which might be a read error. The CDR3 sequence: CASSFLGQGNAEAFF. The CDR3 coding sequence is TGTGCCAGCAGTTTCTTGGGACAGGGGAACGCTGAAGCTTTCTTT. The chain combines TRBV27 with TRBJ1-1; 10 bases fit TRBD1. The germline V gene has CDR1 MNHEY and CDR2 SMNVEV (reference sequence). The CDR3 has 15 amino acids.

This chain connects TRBV7-8 to TRBJ2-5; possible D gene TRBD1, 5 bases. There are 14 residues in the CDR3. Germline V gives CDR1 SGHVS, CDR2 FQNEAQ. V shed 1 base and J shed 5 bases, with 11 bases lying between them. In DNA form, the CDR3 reads TGTGCCAGCAGCTTAGGACAGATTAGGGAGACCCAGTACTTC. Amino acids: CASSLGQIRETQYF.

V is TRBV7-2 and J is TRBJ1-5; TRBD1 agrees at 8 bases. The V gene end was trimmed by 3 bases and the J gene end by 6 bases; junction bases not matched to a gene: 10. This CDR3 region has 16 residues. Looked up from germline, CDR1 is SGHTA and CDR2 is FQGNSA. The CDR3 reads CASSLSNRGKVQPQHF. In DNA form, the CDR3 reads TGTGCCAGCAGCTTGAGTAACAGGGGGAAGGTTCAGCCCCAGCATTTT.